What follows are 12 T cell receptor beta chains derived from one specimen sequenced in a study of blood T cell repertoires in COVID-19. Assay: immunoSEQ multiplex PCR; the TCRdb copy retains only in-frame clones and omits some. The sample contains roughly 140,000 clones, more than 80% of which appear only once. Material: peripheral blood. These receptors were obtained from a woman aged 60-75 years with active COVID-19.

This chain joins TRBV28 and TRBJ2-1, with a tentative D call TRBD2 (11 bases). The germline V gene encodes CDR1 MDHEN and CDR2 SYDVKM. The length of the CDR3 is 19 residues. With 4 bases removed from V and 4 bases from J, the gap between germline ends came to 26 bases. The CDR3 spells CASSSGTGVAGGPYNEQFF. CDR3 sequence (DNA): TGTGCCAGCAGTTCCGGGACAGGGGTAGCGGGAGGGCCTTACAATGAGCAGTTCTTC.

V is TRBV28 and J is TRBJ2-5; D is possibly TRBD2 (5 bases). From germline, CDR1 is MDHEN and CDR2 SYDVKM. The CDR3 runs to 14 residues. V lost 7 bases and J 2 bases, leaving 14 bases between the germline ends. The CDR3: CASTQGWRQETQYF. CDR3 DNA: TGTGCCAGCACCCAAGGTTGGAGGCAAGAGACCCAGTACTTC.

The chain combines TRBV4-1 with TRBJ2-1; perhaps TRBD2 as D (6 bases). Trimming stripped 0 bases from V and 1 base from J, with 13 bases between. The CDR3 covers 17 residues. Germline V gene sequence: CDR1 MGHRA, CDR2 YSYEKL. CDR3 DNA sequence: TGCGCCAGCAGCCAAGATCCCCCGGGAGAGTCCTACAATGAGCAGTTCTTC. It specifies CASSQDPPGESYNEQFF.

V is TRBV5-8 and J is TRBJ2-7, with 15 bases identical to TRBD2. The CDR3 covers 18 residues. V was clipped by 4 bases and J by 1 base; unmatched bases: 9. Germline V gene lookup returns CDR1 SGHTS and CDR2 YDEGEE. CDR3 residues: CASSLGLAGGPLSYEQYF. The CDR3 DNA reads TGTGCCAGCAGCCTAGGACTAGCGGGAGGGCCACTGTCCTACGAGCAGTACTTC.

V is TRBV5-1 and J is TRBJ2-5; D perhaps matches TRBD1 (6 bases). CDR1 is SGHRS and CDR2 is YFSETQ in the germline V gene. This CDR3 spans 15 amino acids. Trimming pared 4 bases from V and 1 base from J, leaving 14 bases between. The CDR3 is CASSNQNRAQETQYF. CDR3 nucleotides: TGCGCCAGCAGCAACCAGAACAGGGCCCAAGAGACCCAGTACTTC.

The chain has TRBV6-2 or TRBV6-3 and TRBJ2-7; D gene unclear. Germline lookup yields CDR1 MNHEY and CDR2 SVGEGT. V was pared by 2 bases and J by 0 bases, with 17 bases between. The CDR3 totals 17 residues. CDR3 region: CASSYPLIGSDSYEQYF. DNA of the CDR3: TGTGCCAGCAGTTACCCCCTTATTGGCTCAGACTCCTACGAGCAGTACTTC.

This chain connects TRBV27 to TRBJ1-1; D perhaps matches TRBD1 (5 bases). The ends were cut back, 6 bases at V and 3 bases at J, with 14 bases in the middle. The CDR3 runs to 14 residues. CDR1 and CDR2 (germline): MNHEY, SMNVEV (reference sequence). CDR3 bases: TGTGCCAGCAGAATCTCCTCAGGGTACACTGAAGCTTTCTTT. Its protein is CASRISSGYTEAFF.

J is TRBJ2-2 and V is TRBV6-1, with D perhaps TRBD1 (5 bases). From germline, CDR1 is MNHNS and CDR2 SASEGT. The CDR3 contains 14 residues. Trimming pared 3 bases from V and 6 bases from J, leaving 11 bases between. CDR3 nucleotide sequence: TGTGCCAGCAGTGACCAGGGCGGCGCCGGGGAGCTGTTTTTT. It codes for CASSDQGGAGELFF.

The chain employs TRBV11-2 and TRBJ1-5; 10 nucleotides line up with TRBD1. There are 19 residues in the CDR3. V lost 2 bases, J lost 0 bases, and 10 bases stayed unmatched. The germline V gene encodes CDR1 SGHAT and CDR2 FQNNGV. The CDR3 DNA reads TGTGCCAGCAGCTTACCCAAGGACAGGGGGACTTATAGCAATCAGCCCCAGCATTTT. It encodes CASSLPKDRGTYSNQPQHF.

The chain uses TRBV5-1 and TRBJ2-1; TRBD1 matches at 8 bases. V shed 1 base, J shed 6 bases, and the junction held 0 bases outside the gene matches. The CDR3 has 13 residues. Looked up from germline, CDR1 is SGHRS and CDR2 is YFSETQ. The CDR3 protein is CASSLTGGNEQFF. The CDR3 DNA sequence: TGCGCCAGCAGCTTGACAGGGGGCAATGAGCAGTTCTTC.

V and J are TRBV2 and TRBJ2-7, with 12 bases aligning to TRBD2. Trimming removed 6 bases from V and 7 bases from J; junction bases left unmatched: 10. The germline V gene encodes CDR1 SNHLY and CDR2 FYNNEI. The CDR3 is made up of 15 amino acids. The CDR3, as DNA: TGTGCCAGCAGGAGAGCAGCTAGCGGGAGGGAAGAGCAGTACTTC. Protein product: CASRRAASGREEQYF.

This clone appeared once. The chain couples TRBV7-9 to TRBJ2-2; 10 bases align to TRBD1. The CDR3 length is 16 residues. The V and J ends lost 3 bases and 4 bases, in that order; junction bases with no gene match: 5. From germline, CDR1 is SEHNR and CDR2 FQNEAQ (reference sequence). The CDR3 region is CASSFRTGGPTGELFF. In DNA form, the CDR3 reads TGTGCCAGCAGCTTCAGGACAGGGGGGCCCACCGGGGAGCTGTTTTTT.